The 8 T cell receptor beta chains in this list originate from one sample, sequenced in a study of cytomegalovirus exposure and HLA in healthy donors. The PCR employed 60 Vbeta primers together with 13 Jbeta primers. Sequencing used immunoSEQ multiplex PCR; TCRdb keeps in-frame clones, though not all of them. Here the sample spans roughly 120,000 clones, under 85% being singletons. The source material was PBMCs. All receptors come from a man aged 40-49 years in good health and CMV-seronegative.

This chain links TRBV5-1 with TRBJ1-4; D is possibly TRBD1 (5 bases). This CDR3 has 13 residues. V was cut by 4 bases and J by 11 bases, with 15 bases left in between. CDR1 SGHRS and CDR2 YFSETQ come from the germline V gene. CDR3 residues: CASSPGDEAKLFF. In DNA, the CDR3 is TGCGCCAGCAGCCCGGGGGACGAGGCGAAACTGTTTTTT.

Only one count was recorded for this clone. The chain is built from TRBV2 and TRBJ1-4; D is perhaps TRBD1 (5 bases). There are 16 residues in the CDR3. The V gene lost 3 bases and the J gene lost 5 bases, with 16 bases spanning the gap. Per germline, CDR1 SNHLY and CDR2 FYNNEI. CDR3: CASSEELVGGNEKLFF. In DNA form, the CDR3 reads TGTGCCAGCAGTGAGGAGCTCGTGGGGGGAAATGAAAAACTGTTTTTT.

The chain couples TRBV28 to TRBJ1-5; 9 bases line up with TRBD1. V dropped 6 bases and J dropped 7; count of bases not matched to a gene: 10. The CDR3 length is 15 residues. CDR1 is MDHEN, CDR2 SYDVKM, per germline. The CDR3: CASSLGQGDRQPQHF. CDR3 DNA sequence: TGTGCCAGCAGCCTGGGACAGGGAGATCGGCAGCCCCAGCATTTT.

Comment on this clone: One base away lies a much larger clone, so this may be a sequencing read error. The chain uses TRBV5-4 and TRBJ1-1, with 8 positions matching TRBD1. Trimming cost V 4 bases and J 0 bases; bases outside gene matches: 2. This CDR3 is 14 amino acids long. In germline, CDR1 is SGHNT, CDR2 YYREEE (reference sequence). The CDR3 sequence is CASSAGQVNTEAFF. CDR3 sequence (DNA): TGTGCCAGCAGCGCGGGACAGGTGAACACTGAAGCTTTCTTT.

The chain has TRBV27 and TRBJ2-7; 10 bases agree with TRBD1. The CDR3 length is 15 residues. The V segment lost 6 bases and the J segment 4 bases; nucleotides outside the gene matches: 9. Germline V CDR1 and CDR2: MNHEY, SMNVEV (reference sequence). As DNA, the CDR3 is TGTGCCAGCAGCTCGCCCGGGGACAGGGGTTACGAGCAGTACTTC. Encoded protein: CASSSPGDRGYEQYF.

This clone occurred once. V and J are TRBV5-6 and TRBJ2-7; 7 bases are a match to TRBD1. Germline CDR1 SGHDT, CDR2 YYEEEE. The CDR3 spans 19 residues. The V segment lost 2 bases and the J segment 2 bases; nucleotides outside the gene matches: 19. The CDR3: CASSFTTGRRTPAAYEQYF. CDR3 coding DNA: TGTGCCAGCAGCTTCACGACAGGGCGACGAACTCCAGCTGCCTACGAGCAGTACTTC.

This clone was picked up a small number of times. This chain joins TRBV5-1 and TRBJ2-3; tentatively, D is TRBD1 (6 bases). V was trimmed by 4 bases and J by 4 bases, leaving 16 bases between them. The germline V gene has CDR1 SGHRS and CDR2 YFSETQ. This CDR3 is built from 15 residues. The chain's CDR3 is CASSTTGQVSDTQYF. The CDR3 bases are TGCGCCAGCAGCACGACAGGCCAGGTCTCAGATACGCAGTATTTT.

The V call is TRBV4-1, the J call TRBJ2-7, with 9 bases fitting TRBD1. The CDR3 runs 18 residues. Looked up from germline, CDR1 is MGHRA and CDR2 is YSYEKL. Trimming cost V 4 bases and J 3 bases; bases outside gene matches: 16. In DNA form, the CDR3 reads TGCGCCAGCAGCCTCCATCCGGCGCGGGACAGGGATAGCTACGAGCAGTACTTC. This encodes CASSLHPARDRDSYEQYF.